The 17 T cell receptor beta chains in this list originate from one sample, sequenced in a study of identical twins. Each CDR3 protein gets one entry after TCRdb re-called the 5' RACE reads with MiXCR. Seen here are 200,000 to 250,000 distinct CDR3 sequences, over 9.5% observed once, and the top ten hold 4%. These records were also assigned to another study, of yellow fever vaccine responses in identical twins.

The specimen sequenced was memory (CD45RO+) T cells sorted from blood. The receptors stem from a woman younger than 30 in good health.

This clonotype was found a few times. The chain recombines TRBV4-1 with TRBJ2-7; D may be TRBD2 (6 bases). This CDR3 is 16 amino acids long. Germline-derived CDR1 and CDR2 are MGHRA and YSYEKL. V gave up 1 base and J gave up 0 bases, with 13 bases separating them. CDR3 DNA sequence: TGCGCCAGCAGCCAAGTGGACGGGAGTTCCTCCTACGAGCAGTACTTC. This encodes CASSQVDGSSSYEQYF.

This clonotype came up many times. The genes are TRBV20-1 and TRBJ2-4; 9 bases agree with TRBD1. Per germline, CDR1 DFQATT and CDR2 SNEGSKA (reference sequence). CDR3 length equals 11 residues. V gave up 4 bases and J gave up 15 bases; unmatched junction bases: 7. The CDR3: CSAKVGTGMYF. DNA for the CDR3: TGCAGTGCTAAGGTTGGGACAGGGATGTACTTC.

This clonotype was picked up a small number of times. The CDR3 region has the DNA TGTGCCATCAGTGGTCAGGAACCGATCACTGAAGCTTTCTTT. The encoded protein is CAISGQEPITEAFF. The rearrangement uses TRBV10-3 and TRBJ1-1; D ambiguous. Trimming took off 4 bases at V and 4 bases at J, with 13 bases between the two ends. Germline CDR1 is ENHRY and CDR2 is SYGVKD. CDR3 length: 14 residues.

This clonotype was seen a few times. This chain connects TRBV7-2 to TRBJ2-7; 8 nucleotides agree with TRBD2. Germline-derived CDR1 and CDR2 are SGHTA and FQGNSA. V was pared by 1 base and J by 4 bases, with 6 bases of the junction left unmatched. The CDR3 sequence is 15 residues long. The CDR3 DNA follows: TGTGCCAGCAGCTTAGGGAGCGGGAGATCATACGAGCAGTACTTC. This encodes CASSLGSGRSYEQYF.

This chain links TRBV27 with TRBJ1-6; D is possibly TRBD1 (5 bases). Trimming pared 3 bases from V and 10 bases from J, leaving 13 bases between. Germline CDR1 reads MNHEY; CDR2 reads SMNVEV (reference sequence). The CDR3 is 14 amino acids. CDR3 in DNA: TGTGCCAGCAGTTTTGCGCAGGGATACTCACCCCTCCACTTT. Its protein is CASSFAQGYSPLHF.

There are a few counts of this clonotype. The gene calls are TRBV4-3 and TRBJ2-1; 8 positions agree with TRBD2. The CDR3 length is 14 residues. V was pared by 0 bases and J by 11 bases, with 6 bases of the junction left unmatched. The V gene's germline CDR1 is LGHNA and CDR2 YSLEER. CDR3 region: CASSQDTGTSKQFF. DNA of the CDR3: TGCGCCAGCAGCCAAGATACAGGGACTAGTAAGCAGTTCTTC.

This clonotype was detected only a few times. The chain links TRBV9 to TRBJ2-2; the D is unclear. Germline CDR1 SGDLS, CDR2 YYNGEE. The CDR3 is 13 amino acids. V was clipped by 3 bases and J by 1 base, with 4 bases between them. The CDR3 spells CASSGKNTGELFF. DNA of the CDR3: TGTGCCAGCAGCGGGAAGAACACCGGGGAGCTGTTTTTT.

A few counts support this clonotype. This chain joins TRBV7-3 and TRBJ2-2; D unclear. Trimming stripped 7 bases from V and 7 bases from J, with 10 bases between. The CDR3 covers 12 residues. Germline V gene lookup returns CDR1 SGHTA and CDR2 FQGTGA. CDR3 in DNA: TGTGCCAGCAAACGGGTGGGCGGGGAGCTGTTTTTT. Amino acid sequence: CASKRVGGELFF.

This clonotype has more than one count but fewer than ten. DNA of the CDR3: TGTGCCAGCAGCAAGGGGGAGAATGAGCAGTTCTTC. This codes for CASSKGENEQFF. This chain uses TRBV6-6 with TRBJ2-1; D is perhaps TRBD1 (6 bases). This CDR3 is 12 amino acids long. Germline V gene sequence: CDR1 MNHNY, CDR2 SVGAGI (reference sequence). Between the trimmed V and J ends, which lost 6 bases and 7 bases, there was a span of 10 bases.

This clonotype has a count of ten or more. The rearrangement uses TRBV5-1 and TRBJ2-7; TRBD2 matches 7 bases. CDR1 and CDR2 (germline): SGHRS, YFSETQ. Losses at the gene ends were 0 bases for V and 2 bases for J; bases not matched to a gene: 8. The CDR3 loop spans 16 amino acids. CDR3 nucleotide sequence: TGCGCCAGCAGCTTGGAGGGTAGCGGGTCCACCTACGAGCAGTACTTC. Its translation: CASSLEGSGSTYEQYF.

CDR3 sequence reads: CAGQRNTEAFF. The CDR3 nucleotides are TGTGCGGGGCAGAGGAACACTGAAGCTTTCTTT. The chain carries TRBV7-9 and TRBJ1-1, with a possible D match to TRBD1 (5 bases). Germline V lookup: CDR1 SEHNR, CDR2 FQNEAQ (reference sequence). CDR3 length: 11 amino acids. The full variable domain, rest sourced from reference TRBV7-9 and TRBJ1-1, is DTGVSQNPRHKITKRGQNVTFRCDPISEHNRLYWYRQTLGQGPEFLTYFQNEAQLEKSRLLSDRFSAERPKGSFSTLEIQRTEQGDSAMYLCAGQRNTEAFFGQGTRLTVV.

The chain joins TRBV5-1 to TRBJ2-5, with a possible D match to TRBD2 (7 bases). Looked up from germline, CDR1 is SGHRS and CDR2 is YFSETQ. The CDR3 loop spans 17 amino acids. V was shortened by 0 bases and J by 2 bases, with 17 bases between the two germline ends. The CDR3 region is CASSLAGGGKRQETQYF. Written as DNA, the CDR3 is TGCGCCAGCAGCTTGGCCGGCGGGGGCAAGAGGCAAGAGACCCAGTACTTC.

This clonotype was seen a few times. The V gene is TRBV2, the J gene TRBJ1-3, with D unresolved. Looked up from germline, CDR1 is SNHLY and CDR2 is FYNNEI. This CDR3 region has 15 residues. The V gene lost 6 bases and the J gene lost 0 bases, with 12 bases spanning the gap. The CDR3 is CASREDGLSGNTIYF. In DNA, the CDR3 is TGTGCCAGCAGGGAGGACGGTCTCTCTGGAAACACCATATATTTT.

This clonotype was seen a handful of times. This chain connects TRBV20-1 to TRBJ2-1; D possibly matches TRBD1 or TRBD2 (6 bases each). CDR1 DFQATT and CDR2 SNEGSKA come from the germline V gene (reference sequence). V was clipped by 3 bases and J by 2 bases, with 29 bases between them. The CDR3 spans 20 residues. CDR3 nucleotides: TGCAGTGCTAGTACGATGGGCTTGACAGGCCTAGCGAATGCCTACAATGAGCAGTTCTTC. Translating gives CSASTMGLTGLANAYNEQFF.

The sample holds many counts of this clonotype. The V gene is TRBV6-4, the J gene TRBJ2-1, with 8 bases lining up with TRBD2. V lost 4 bases, J lost 7 bases, and 6 bases stayed unmatched. The CDR3 covers 14 residues. Germline values: CDR1 MRHNA, CDR2 SNTAGT. The chain's CDR3 is CASSASGSGNEQFF. CDR3 in DNA: TGTGCCAGCAGTGCCAGCGGGAGTGGGAATGAGCAGTTCTTC.

J is TRBJ2-1 and V is TRBV6-5, with D unresolved. CDR3 length equals 16 residues. Trimming took 0 bases from V and 5 from J, leaving 14 bases between them. Germline-derived CDR1 and CDR2 are MNHEY and SVGAGI. The CDR3 region is CASSYSPWVSDNEQFF. CDR3 in DNA: TGTGCCAGCAGTTACTCCCCTTGGGTCTCGGACAATGAGCAGTTCTTC.

The chain joins TRBV3-1 to TRBJ2-7; a possible D gene is TRBD2 (6 bases). Germline V gives CDR1 LGHDT, CDR2 YNNKEL (reference sequence). CDR3 length equals 12 residues. Trimming took off 5 bases at V and 5 bases at J, with 10 bases between the two ends. CDR3 in amino acids: CASSSRRDEQYF. The CDR3 nucleotides are TGTGCCAGCAGCTCCAGGAGGGACGAGCAGTACTTC.